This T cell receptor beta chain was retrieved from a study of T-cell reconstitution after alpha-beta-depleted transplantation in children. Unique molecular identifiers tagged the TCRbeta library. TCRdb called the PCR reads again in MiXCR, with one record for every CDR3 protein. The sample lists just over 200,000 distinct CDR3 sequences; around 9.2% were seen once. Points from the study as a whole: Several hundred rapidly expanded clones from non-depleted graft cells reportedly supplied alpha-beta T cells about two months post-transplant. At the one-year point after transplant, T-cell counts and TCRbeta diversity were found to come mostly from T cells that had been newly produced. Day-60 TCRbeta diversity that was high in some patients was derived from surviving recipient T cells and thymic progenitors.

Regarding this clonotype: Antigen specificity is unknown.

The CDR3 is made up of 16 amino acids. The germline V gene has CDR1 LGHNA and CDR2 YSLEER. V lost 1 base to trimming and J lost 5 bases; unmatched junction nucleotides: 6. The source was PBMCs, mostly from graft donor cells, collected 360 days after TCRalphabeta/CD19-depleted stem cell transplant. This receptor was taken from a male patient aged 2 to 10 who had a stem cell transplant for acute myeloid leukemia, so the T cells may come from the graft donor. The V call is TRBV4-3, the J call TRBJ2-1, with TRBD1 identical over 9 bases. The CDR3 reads CASSQAPGQGHNEQFF. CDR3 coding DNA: TGCGCCAGCAGCCAAGCTCCGGGACAGGGCCACAATGAGCAGTTCTTC.